This T cell receptor (beta chain) was sequenced during a study of cytomegalovirus exposure and HLA in healthy donors. This PCR relied on a set of 60 Vbeta primers and 13 Jbeta primers. Assay: immunoSEQ multiplex PCR; the TCRdb copy retains only in-frame clones and omits some. The sample has 100,000 to 120,000 clones, around 80% seen once. CDR1 and CDR2 from the germline V gene are SGDLS and YYNGEE. This CDR3 has 15 amino acids. The V segment lost 4 bases and the J segment 4 bases; nucleotides outside the gene matches: 8. To note about this clone: What it binds is unknown.

Findings of the study overall: Clonal expansion was found to be greater in HLA-associated TCR beta chains than in equally common others in a later analysis. In an earlier analysis, about 87% or about 30%: the productive usage of most TCR beta V segments.

The chain couples TRBV9 to TRBJ2-1; TRBD2 matches 7 bases. The origin of this receptor is a young man in good health and CMV-seropositive. The sample comprised PBMCs. CDR3 DNA sequence: TGTGCCAGCAGCCCCAGATCCGGGGGGTACAATGAGCAGTTCTTC. Translating gives CASSPRSGGYNEQFF.